This entry is about one T cell receptor beta chain. TCRdb's table, derived via immunoSEQ multiplex PCR, lists solely in-frame clones and lacks some. The sample has around 140,000 clones; approximately 90% are singletons. This sample is part of a study of T cell responses to AZD1222 COVID-19 vaccine. The germline V gene has CDR1 LGHDT and CDR2 YNNKEL (reference sequence). This CDR3 region has 15 residues. Trimming shortened V by 0 bases and J by 6 bases, and 12 bases separated the two germline ends. This specimen was peripheral blood, taken 28 days after the second AZD1222 dose. The gene calls are TRBV3-1 (or the pseudogene TRBV3-2) and TRBJ2-1, with unresolved D. This sequence was found in an adult who received the AZD1222 COVID-19 vaccine. Here the CDR3 reads CASSQDLTRTNEQFF. CDR3 DNA sequence: TGTGCCAGCAGCCAAGACCTAACCCGTACCAATGAGCAGTTCTTC.